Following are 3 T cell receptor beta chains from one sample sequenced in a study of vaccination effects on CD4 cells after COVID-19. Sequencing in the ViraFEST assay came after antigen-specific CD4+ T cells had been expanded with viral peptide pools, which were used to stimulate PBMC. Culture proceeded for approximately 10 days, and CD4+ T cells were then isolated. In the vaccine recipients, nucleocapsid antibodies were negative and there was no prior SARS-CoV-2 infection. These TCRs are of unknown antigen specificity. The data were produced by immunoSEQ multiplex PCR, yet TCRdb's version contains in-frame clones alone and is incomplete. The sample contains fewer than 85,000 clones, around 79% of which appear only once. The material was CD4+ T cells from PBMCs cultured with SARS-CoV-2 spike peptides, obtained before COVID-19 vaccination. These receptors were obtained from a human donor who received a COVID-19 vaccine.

The CDR3 reads CASSPDLKTAPYEQYV. In DNA form, the CDR3 reads TGCGCCAGCAGCCCCGACCTCAAGACAGCTCCTTACGAGCAGTACGTC. V is TRBV5-1 and J is TRBJ2-7; possible D gene TRBD1, 5 bases. The CDR3 is 16 residues long. Trimming shortened V by 4 bases and J by 4 bases, and 21 bases separated the two germline ends. The V gene's germline CDR1 is SGHRS and CDR2 YFSETQ.

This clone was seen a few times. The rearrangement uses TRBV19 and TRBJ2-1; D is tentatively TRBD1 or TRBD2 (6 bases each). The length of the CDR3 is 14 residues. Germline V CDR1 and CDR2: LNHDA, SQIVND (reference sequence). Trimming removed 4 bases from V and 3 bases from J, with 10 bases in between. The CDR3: CASSTGAYYNEQFF. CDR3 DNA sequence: TGTGCCAGTAGTACGGGGGCCTACTACAATGAGCAGTTCTTC.

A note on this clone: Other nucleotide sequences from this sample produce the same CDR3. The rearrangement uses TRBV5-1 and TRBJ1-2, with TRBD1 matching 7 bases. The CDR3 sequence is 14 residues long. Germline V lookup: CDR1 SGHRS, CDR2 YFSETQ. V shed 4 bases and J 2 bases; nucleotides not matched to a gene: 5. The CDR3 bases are TGCGCCAGCAGCGTAGGACAGGTAAACTATGGCTACACCTTC. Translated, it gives CASSVGQVNYGYTF. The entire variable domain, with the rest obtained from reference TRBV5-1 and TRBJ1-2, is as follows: KAGVTQTPRYLIKTRGQQVTLSCSPISGHRSVSWYQQTPGQGLQFLFEYFSETQRNKGNFPGRFSGRQFSNSRSEMNVSTLELGDSALYLCASSVGQVNYGYTFGSGTRLTVV.